The 23 T cell receptor beta chains below were found in one sample sequenced in a study of CD8 T cells in Susac syndrome. Random hexamers were used to reverse transcribe the RNA input (about 0.5 to 1 ug). TCRdb reprocessed the immunoSEQ multiplex PCR reads with MiXCR, giving one entry per CDR3 protein. The table shows 100,000 to 150,000 distinct CDR3 sequences, with roughly 96% occurring only once. What was sequenced was CD4+ T cells from PBMCs. These receptors were taken from a human donor in good health.

The genes are TRBV28 and TRBJ2-3; 10 nucleotides agree with TRBD2. CDR1 and CDR2 (germline): MDHEN, SYDVKM. Germline trimming cut 3 bases from V and 5 bases from J; bases unmatched to any gene: 5. This CDR3 region has 15 residues. CDR3 DNA: TGTGCCAGCAGTTTTCGGTCTAGCGGGGGAGATACGCAGTATTTT. Protein sequence: CASSFRSSGGDTQYF.

The chain links TRBV5-1 to TRBJ2-3; TRBD2 matches 8 bases. After removal of 1 base from V and 2 bases from J, the junction contained 3 bases not matched to a gene. Germline-derived CDR1 and CDR2 are SGHRS and YFSETQ. The CDR3 length is 15 residues. The CDR3 DNA reads as TGCGCCAGCAGCTTGCAGCGGGGGACCACAGATACGCAGTATTTT. Encoded protein: CASSLQRGTTDTQYF.

This clonotype has only one observation. The CDR3 DNA is TGTGCCAGCAGCCATTACCGGACTAGCGGGAGTACAGATACGCAGTATTTT. Translated, it gives CASSHYRTSGSTDTQYF. The J gene is TRBJ2-3, the V gene TRBV3-1; 13 bases align to TRBD2. This CDR3 has 17 amino acids. The germline V gene encodes CDR1 LGHDT and CDR2 YNNKEL (reference sequence). With V trimmed by 3 bases and J by 3 bases, 6 bases remained unmatched.

This chain uses TRBV20-1 with TRBJ2-7, with TRBD2 identical over 9 bases. Trimming cost V 0 bases and J 3 bases; bases outside gene matches: 6. This CDR3 is 15 amino acids long. CDR1 and CDR2 from the germline V gene are DFQATT and SNEGSKA (reference sequence). The CDR3 nucleotides read TGCAGTGCTAGAGATAGGGCGGGAGGGAACTACGAGCAGTACTTC. This sequence encodes CSARDRAGGNYEQYF.

The chain has TRBV5-1 and TRBJ2-5; the D is unclear. The CDR3 spans 14 residues. CDR1 SGHRS and CDR2 YFSETQ come from the germline V gene. Deletions cut 7 bases from V and 4 bases from J, with 17 bases between. The CDR3 DNA is TGCGCCAGCCTCAAAGACGGAGCTGGAGAGACCCAGTACTTC. Protein sequence: CASLKDGAGETQYF.

The rearrangement uses TRBV6-2 or TRBV6-3 and TRBJ2-1; 13 bases are shared with TRBD2. The CDR3 sequence is 15 residues long. CDR1 is MNHEY, CDR2 SVGEGT, per germline. The ends lost 11 bases at V and 10 bases at J; junction bases unmatched: 14. CDR3 sequence (DNA): TGTGCCTGTAGACTCGGACTAGCGGGAGCGGGGGAGCAGTTCTTC. Translating gives CACRLGLAGAGEQFF.

J is TRBJ2-1 and V is TRBV3-1, with D possibly TRBD2 on 5 matching bases. Germline V lookup: CDR1 LGHDT, CDR2 YNNKEL (reference sequence). The CDR3 loop spans 15 amino acids. Trimming took off 5 bases at V and 2 bases at J, with 13 bases between the two ends. DNA for the CDR3: TGTGCCAGCAGCATGATTGGACTTACCTACAATGAGCAGTTCTTC. Translated, it gives CASSMIGLTYNEQFF.

The genes are TRBV7-2 and TRBJ1-1; 8 bases map to TRBD1. The CDR3 is 18 amino acids. Germline-derived CDR1 and CDR2 are SGHTA and FQGNSA. The V gene end was trimmed by 4 bases and the J gene end by 3 bases; junction bases not matched to a gene: 16. The CDR3 coding sequence is TGTGCCAGCAGCTCCCCCGCAGGGGGCTATCTTGTGGACACTGAAGCTTTCTTT. It specifies CASSSPAGGYLVDTEAFF.

The chain employs TRBV24-1 and TRBJ2-3, with D unresolved. Trimming shortened V by 3 bases and J by 0 bases, and 6 bases separated the two germline ends. Germline values: CDR1 KGHDR, CDR2 SFDVKD. The CDR3 is made up of 14 amino acids. The CDR3 sequence: CATSDGRSTDTQYF. In DNA form, the CDR3 reads TGTGCCACCAGTGATGGTCGTAGCACAGATACGCAGTATTTT.

J is TRBJ2-3 and V is TRBV11-2; 10 bases map to TRBD2. Germline V gene lookup returns CDR1 SGHAT and CDR2 FQNNGV. CDR3 length equals 19 residues. The trim removed 6 bases at V and 0 bases at J, leaving 15 bases unmatched. The CDR3 nucleotides read TGTGCCAGCAGTTCAGCCCCTAGACTAGCGGGTCATAGCACAGATACGCAGTATTTT. The encoded protein is CASSSAPRLAGHSTDTQYF.

This clonotype has just one count. The chain combines TRBV29-1 with TRBJ2-3; D possibly corresponds to TRBD2 (5 bases). The CDR3 runs to 14 residues. V lost 0 bases, J lost 2 bases, and 9 bases lay in between. Germline V CDR1 and CDR2: SQVTM, ANQGSEA. The CDR3 loop is CSVEDGVVTDTQYF. Here the CDR3 DNA reads TGCAGCGTTGAAGACGGGGTTGTCACAGATACGCAGTATTTT.

This clonotype was seen just once. The genes are TRBV28 and TRBJ2-1; 7 bases map to TRBD2. The CDR3 extends over 17 amino acids. CDR1 and CDR2 (germline): MDHEN, SYDVKM. Trimming removed 3 bases from V and 7 bases from J; junction bases left unmatched: 15. The CDR3 nucleotides are TGTGCCAGCAGTTTCCGTGGGAGGGCCGACTCTTGGAATGAGCAGTTCTTC. Translated: CASSFRGRADSWNEQFF.

The rearrangement joins TRBV3-1 to TRBJ1-2, with D unclear. Germline assignment: CDR1 LGHDT and CDR2 YNNKEL (reference sequence). CDR3 length: 16 amino acids. V lost 5 bases to trimming and J lost 3 bases, with 19 bases between them. This CDR3 reads CASSGGNYGADYGYTF. The CDR3 DNA reads as TGTGCCAGCAGCGGAGGGAATTATGGAGCCGACTATGGCTACACCTTC.

This sequence joins TRBV4-2 and TRBJ2-1, with 10 bases identical to TRBD2. CDR3 length: 15 amino acids. J lost 5 bases, V lost 4 bases, and 5 bases had no gene match. Germline assignment: CDR1 LGHNA and CDR2 YNFKEQ. CDR3 coding DNA: TGTGCCAGCAGCCTAACTAGCGGGGATAACAATGAGCAGTTCTTC. Its protein is CASSLTSGDNNEQFF.

The table lists this clonotype with a few counts. The chain recombines TRBV7-9 with TRBJ2-2; D call uncertain. This CDR3 is built from 15 residues. V was cut by 1 base and J by 1 base, with 7 bases left in between. Germline V gives CDR1 SEHNR, CDR2 FQNEAQ (reference sequence). In DNA, the CDR3 is TGTGCCAGCAGCTTAGGTTCGGGGAACACCGGGGAGCTGTTTTTT. Amino acid sequence: CASSLGSGNTGELFF.

The chain employs TRBV27 and TRBJ2-7; perhaps TRBD2 as D (7 bases). Germline CDR1 is MNHEY and CDR2 is SMNVEV (reference sequence). The CDR3 contains 17 residues. V was cut by 2 bases and J by 5 bases, with 22 bases left in between. This CDR3 reads CASSLRGRGGAGNEQYF. The CDR3 DNA reads as TGTGCCAGCAGTTTAAGAGGCAGGGGCGGAGCGGGAAACGAGCAGTACTTC.

The chain joins TRBV19 to TRBJ2-5; TRBD2 matches 11 bases. Germline V CDR1 and CDR2: LNHDA, SQIVND (reference sequence). V lost 5 bases, J lost 4 bases, and 3 bases stayed unmatched. The CDR3 is made up of 14 amino acids. CDR3 in amino acids: CASSPGLAGETQYF. The CDR3 DNA follows: TGTGCCAGTAGTCCCGGACTAGCGGGAGAGACCCAGTACTTC. Based on the CDR3 plus reference TRBV19 and TRBJ2-5, the full variable domain is DGGITQSPKYLFRKEGQNVTLSCEQNLNHDAMYWYRQDPGQGLRLIYYSQIVNDFQKGDIAEGYSVSREKKESFPLTVTSAQKNPTAFYLCASSPGLAGETQYFGPGTRLLVL.

This chain links TRBV2 with TRBJ1-2; unclear D gene. V dropped 5 bases and J dropped 6 bases, with 7 bases sitting between them. The CDR3 spans 11 residues. The germline gives CDR1 SNHLY, CDR2 FYNNEI. CDR3 bases: TGTGCCAGCAGTCCCCGGGATGGCTACACCTTC. Translated, it gives CASSPRDGYTF.

This sequence joins TRBV28 and TRBJ2-3, with no clear D. This CDR3 has 14 amino acids. The germline V gene encodes CDR1 MDHEN and CDR2 SYDVKM. Trimming shortened V by 6 bases and J by 2 bases, and 12 bases separated the two germline ends. CDR3 bases: TGTGCCAGCAGCCTCCCGGGCCCCACAGATACGCAGTATTTT. Residues: CASSLPGPTDTQYF.

The genes are TRBV2 and TRBJ2-7, with D perhaps TRBD1 (5 bases). The germline V and J ends were trimmed by 4 bases and 1 base, with 8 bases remaining between them. In germline, CDR1 is SNHLY, CDR2 FYNNEI. The length of the CDR3 is 13 residues. CDR3 sequence: CASSGTLSYEQYF. CDR3 coding DNA: TGTGCCAGCAGTGGGACACTATCCTACGAGCAGTACTTC.

The chain carries TRBV7-9 and TRBJ2-3; the match to TRBD2 covers 7 bases. CDR1 is SEHNR and CDR2 is FQNEAQ in the germline V gene (reference sequence). The CDR3 is 13 amino acids. Trimming at V came to 8 bases and at J to 6 bases, leaving 8 bases not matched to a gene. The CDR3 coding sequence is TGTGCCAGCCGGCGGGAGCAGTCGGATACGCAGTATTTT. The encoded protein is CASRREQSDTQYF.

The chain links TRBV27 to TRBJ2-2, with TRBD1 identical over 8 bases. The CDR3 is made up of 15 amino acids. The germline V gene has CDR1 MNHEY and CDR2 SMNVEV (reference sequence). J gave up 3 bases and V 5 bases, and 5 bases lay outside the gene matches. The CDR3 nucleotides are TGTGCCAGCAGTGGCAGGGGGCCGGACACCGGGGAGCTGTTTTTT. This translates into CASSGRGPDTGELFF.

The genes are TRBV29-1 and TRBJ1-2, with D unresolved. The CDR3 contains 15 residues. Looked up from germline, CDR1 is SQVTM and CDR2 is ANQGSEA. The V end was cut by 4 bases, the J end by 3 bases, with 18 bases between. DNA of the CDR3: TGCAGCGTTGTCCGCCTTAAGGAAGGGTACTATGGCTACACCTTC. Translation gives CSVVRLKEGYYGYTF.